This passage covers 15 T cell receptor beta chains from one sample sequenced in a study of brain T cells in children with intractable seizures. TCRdb's table, derived via immunoSEQ multiplex PCR, lists solely in-frame clones and lacks some. The sample lists about 41,000 clones, about 93% occurring once. The source material was peripheral blood, sampled at surgery. The receptors here all came from a girl aged 2 to 10 with tuberous sclerosis and intractable seizures.

The rearrangement links TRBV18 to TRBJ2-7; D is uncertain. Per the germline V gene, CDR1 is KGHSH and CDR2 is LQKENI. The CDR3 has 13 residues. Trimming cost V 2 bases and J 3 bases, with 8 bases left between them. CDR3 sequence (DNA): TGTGCCAGCTCACCAGGGTCCAGCTACGAGCAGTACGTC. It specifies CASSPGSSYEQYV.

The chain carries TRBV27 and TRBJ1-1, with 10 bases aligning to TRBD1. CDR3 length: 16 residues. Germline loops: CDR1 MNHEY, CDR2 SMNVEV (reference sequence). Unmatched junction bases numbered 11, after V lost 8 bases and J lost 2 bases. DNA of the CDR3: TGTGCCAGCTCTAGGGGTGACAGGGGGCGAAACACTGAAGCTTTCTTT. Translating gives CASSRGDRGRNTEAFF.

The gene calls are TRBV5-6 and TRBJ2-5; D gene unclear. V was cut by 2 bases and J by 0 bases, with 5 bases left in between. Per the germline V gene, CDR1 is SGHDT and CDR2 is YYEEEE. This CDR3 region has 13 residues. The CDR3 sequence: CASSFFNQETQYF. The CDR3 DNA is TGTGCCAGCAGCTTTTTTAACCAAGAGACCCAGTACTTC.

This clone appeared a few times. The genes are TRBV6-6 and TRBJ1-6; TRBD1 aligns across 7 bases. This CDR3 has 14 residues. V dropped 4 bases and J dropped 7; count of bases not matched to a gene: 4. Germline V lookup: CDR1 MNHNY, CDR2 SVGAGI (reference sequence). The CDR3 nucleotides read TGTGCCAGCAGTTCTGGGACAGAAAATTCACCCCTCCACTTT. Protein product: CASSSGTENSPLHF.

This chain links TRBV5-1 with TRBJ1-2, with TRBD1 matching 7 bases. This CDR3 contains 17 residues. With V trimmed by 0 bases and J by 4 bases, 12 bases remained unmatched. Germline CDR1 and CDR2: SGHRS and YFSETQ. In DNA, the CDR3 is TGCGCCAGCAGCTTGGAAACCACAGGGGTGGGGATCTATGGCTACACCTTC. This encodes CASSLETTGVGIYGYTF.

This chain links TRBV6-1 with TRBJ1-6; D might be TRBD1 (5 bases). Trimming left V 2 bases short and J 5 bases short, with 10 bases between. This CDR3 is 15 amino acids long. CDR1 is MNHNS, CDR2 SASEGT, per germline. CDR3 loop: CASSEWTQDNSPLHF. The DNA for the CDR3 is TGTGCCAGCAGTGAATGGACACAAGATAATTCACCCCTCCACTTT.

The V gene is TRBV2, the J gene TRBJ1-2; D ambiguous. This CDR3 region has 14 residues. Looked up from germline, CDR1 is SNHLY and CDR2 is FYNNEI. Trimming shortened V by 3 bases and J by 4 bases, and 12 bases separated the two germline ends. The CDR3 DNA reads as TGTGCCAGCAGTGACCCCCCGATCGGCTATGGCTACACCTTC. Translating gives CASSDPPIGYGYTF.

The V gene is TRBV30, the J gene TRBJ2-2, with D tentatively TRBD1 (6 bases). Germline V gene lookup returns CDR1 GTSNPN and CDR2 SVGIG (reference sequence). The CDR3 spans 14 residues. V lost 5 bases and J lost 1, with 11 bases in between. CDR3: CAWEKGQNTGELFF. CDR3 in DNA: TGTGCCTGGGAAAAGGGACAGAACACCGGGGAGCTGTTTTTT.

This chain links TRBV27 with TRBJ1-2; D remains unclear. V gave up 7 bases and J gave up 4 bases, with 22 bases separating them. The germline gives CDR1 MNHEY, CDR2 SMNVEV (reference sequence). This CDR3 has 16 residues. Written as DNA, the CDR3 is TGTGCCAGCACCCCTAAGTTCCGACCGGATTTCTATGGCTACACCTTC. Its protein product is CASTPKFRPDFYGYTF.

The J gene is TRBJ1-5, the V gene TRBV2; 8 positions agree with TRBD1. The V and J ends lost 6 bases and 5 bases, in that order; junction bases with no gene match: 6. Germline loops: CDR1 SNHLY, CDR2 FYNNEI. The CDR3 runs to 14 residues. CDR3 in amino acids: CASSPGQADQPQHF. CDR3 DNA: TGTGCCAGCAGCCCGGGACAGGCAGATCAGCCCCAGCATTTT.

The CDR3 nucleotides read TGTGCCAGTAGTATAAGAGGGGCGGGGAAGGAGCCCCAGCATTTT. Translated, it gives CASSIRGAGKEPQHF. The genes are TRBV19 and TRBJ1-5; possible D gene TRBD1, 5 bases. CDR1 LNHDA and CDR2 SQIVND come from the germline V gene (reference sequence). The CDR3 is 15 residues long. The V end was cut by 2 bases, the J end by 8 bases, with 16 bases between.

This clone qualifies as medium-sized (0.01 to 0.1%). This chain joins TRBV4-1 and TRBJ1-1; D gene uncertain. Germline loops: CDR1 MGHRA, CDR2 YSYEKL. This CDR3 comprises 15 residues. V lost 1 base and J lost 0, with 9 bases in between. CDR3 in DNA: TGCGCCAGCAGCCAAGGGGAAGTTTTGAACACTGAAGCTTTCTTT. Residues: CASSQGEVLNTEAFF.

A few counts support this clone. This chain links TRBV24-1 with TRBJ2-1; a weak D match, TRBD1 (6 bases). The V gene's germline CDR1 is KGHDR and CDR2 SFDVKD. CDR3 length: 14 residues. V was cut by 4 bases and J by 2 bases, with 8 bases left in between. The CDR3 spells CATSEGDTYNEQFF. Here the CDR3 DNA reads TGTGCCACCAGTGAGGGGGACACCTACAATGAGCAGTTCTTC.

This clone appeared a single time. CDR3 in DNA: TGCGCCAGCAGCTTGTTCGCTGAAGGGACAGATACGCAGTATTTT. This translates into CASSLFAEGTDTQYF. This rearrangement joins TRBV5-1 to TRBJ2-3, with D uncertain. The V end lost 1 base, the J end lost 3 bases, and 12 bases lay between the germline ends. This CDR3 has 15 amino acids. In germline, CDR1 is SGHRS, CDR2 YFSETQ.

The chain's CDR3 is CASSLRQTYEQYF. The DNA of the CDR3 is TGCGCCAGCAGCTTGCGGCAGACCTACGAGCAGTACTTC. The rearrangement joins TRBV5-1 to TRBJ2-7; D unresolved. V lost 1 base and J lost 2, with 7 bases in between. The CDR3 contains 13 residues. CDR1 is SGHRS and CDR2 is YFSETQ in the germline V gene.